The clone carrying this TCR beta chain was seen only a few times. One entry per CDR3 protein results from TCRdb running MiXCR on the RT-PCR reads. The repertoire holds about 4,000 distinct CDR3 sequences, with 16% as singletons. The CDR3 extends over 13 amino acids. The V and J ends lost 10 bases and 3 bases, in that order; junction bases with no gene match: 9. Per the germline V gene, CDR1 is SNHLY and CDR2 is FYNNEI. The data belong to a study of patients and donors after allogeneic stem cell transplantation. The genes are TRBV2 and TRBJ2-7, with TRBD1 matching 7 bases. The sample consisted of blood, either unsorted or a sorted T cell fraction (not recorded which). This sequence originates from a human donor who was either an allogeneic HSCT recipient or a stem cell or donor lymphocyte infusion donor (not recorded which). It is not recorded whose cells these are; they may come from a transplant donor. The CDR3 reads CAMHRGLLYEQYF. The CDR3 region has the DNA TGTGCCATGCACAGGGGCCTTCTCTACGAGCAGTACTTC.